The 4 T cell receptor beta chains in this list originate from one sample, sequenced in a study of blood T cell repertoires in COVID-19. Sequenced by immunoSEQ multiplex PCR; TCRdb stores in-frame clones only, minus some. The table includes 94,000 or so clones, 88% detected once. Sequencing was performed on peripheral blood. The origin of the receptors is a woman aged 80 or older with active COVID-19.

The chain has TRBV7-3 and TRBJ2-7; TRBD1 matches at 7 bases. The V and J ends lost 5 bases and 4 bases, in that order; junction bases with no gene match: 8. Germline CDR1 reads SGHTA; CDR2 reads FQGTGA. The length of the CDR3 is 14 residues. The CDR3 sequence is CASSAPGQLYEQYF. In nucleotides, the CDR3 is TGTGCCAGCAGCGCACCGGGACAGCTGTACGAGCAGTACTTC.

The chain employs TRBV5-1 and TRBJ2-7; the D gene is possibly TRBD1 (6 bases). V lost 3 bases and J lost 0, with 19 bases in between. CDR3 size: 17 residues. Germline CDR1 SGHRS, CDR2 YFSETQ. The CDR3 nucleotides are TGCGCCAGCAGCTCGGGCAGGGGCCCACCATTCTCCTACGAGCAGTACTTC. Its translation is CASSSGRGPPFSYEQYF. Full variable domain (missing parts from reference TRBV5-1 and TRBJ2-7): KAGVTQTPRYLIKTRGQQVTLSCSPISGHRSVSWYQQTPGQGLQFLFEYFSETQRNKGNFPGRFSGRQFSNSRSEMNVSTLELGDSALYLCASSSGRGPPFSYEQYFGPGTRLTVT.

V gene TRBV4-2 combines with J gene TRBJ1-1; tentative D call: TRBD1 (6 bases). The CDR3 is made up of 14 amino acids. The V and J ends lost 4 bases and 1 base respectively, with 10 bases between them. CDR1 and CDR2 from the germline V gene are LGHNA and YNFKEQ. CDR3 sequence reads: CASSPNRENTEAFF. CDR3 nucleotide sequence: TGTGCCAGCAGCCCCAACAGGGAGAACACTGAAGCTTTCTTT.

The chain has TRBV27 and TRBJ2-7, with D possibly matching TRBD2 (7 bases). Germline CDR1 reads MNHEY; CDR2 reads SMNVEV (reference sequence). This CDR3 is built from 14 residues. V shed 5 bases and J shed 3 bases, with 14 bases lying between them. CDR3 in amino acids: CASSRKGGDYEQYF. As DNA, the CDR3 is TGTGCCAGCAGTAGGAAGGGGGGGGACTACGAGCAGTACTTC.